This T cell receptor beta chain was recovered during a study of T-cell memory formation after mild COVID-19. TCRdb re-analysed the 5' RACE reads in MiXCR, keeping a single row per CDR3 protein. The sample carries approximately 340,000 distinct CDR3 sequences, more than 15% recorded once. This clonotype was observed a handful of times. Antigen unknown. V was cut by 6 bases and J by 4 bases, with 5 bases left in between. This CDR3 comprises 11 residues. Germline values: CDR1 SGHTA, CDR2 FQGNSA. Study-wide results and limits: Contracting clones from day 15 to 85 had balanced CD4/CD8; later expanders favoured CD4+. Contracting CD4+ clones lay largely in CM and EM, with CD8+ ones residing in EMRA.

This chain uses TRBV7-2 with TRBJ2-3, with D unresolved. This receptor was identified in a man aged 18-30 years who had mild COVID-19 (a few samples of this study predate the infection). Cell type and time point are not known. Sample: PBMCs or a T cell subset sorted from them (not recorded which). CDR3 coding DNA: TGTGCCAGCAGGATGGCAGATACGCAGTATTTT. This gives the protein CASRMADTQYF.